Below, 18 T cell receptor beta chains from the same sample are listed, as sequenced in a study of human T cells and chemical hapten exposure. TCRdb processed the RACE reads anew with MiXCR; each CDR3 protein has one entry. Here the sample spans 370,000 or so distinct CDR3 sequences, approximately 4.4% being singletons. Described time point: patch test 1, 2 weeks after DPC sensitization. Treatment reported: therapeutic diphenylcyclopropenone sensitization with weekly scalp DPC. The sample here was whole blood, taken in connection with sensitization to the hapten diphenylcyclopropenone (DPC). The receptors derive from a woman aged 45-65 years with alopecia areata. Some clones in this sample may be carry-over from other donors' samples.

This clonotype was seen at least ten times. The chain couples TRBV13 to TRBJ2-3, with 8 positions matching TRBD2. This CDR3 comprises 16 residues. Germline CDR1 reads PRHDT; CDR2 reads FYEKMQ (reference sequence). The V segment lost 4 bases and the J segment 5 bases; nucleotides outside the gene matches: 11. The DNA of the CDR3 is TGTGCCAGCAGCTCCGAGGCGGGGGGCCGGGGAGATACGCAGTATTTT. Its translation is CASSSEAGGRGDTQYF.

The sample holds many counts of this clonotype. J is TRBJ1-5 and V is TRBV2; D is ambiguous. V was pared by 7 bases and J by 3 bases, with 7 bases between. Looked up from germline, CDR1 is SNHLY and CDR2 is FYNNEI. The CDR3 sequence is 12 residues long. CDR3 nucleotides: TGTGCCAGCACCATCGACAATCAGCCCCAGCATTTT. Amino acid sequence: CASTIDNQPQHF.

Ten or more counts support this clonotype. The chain combines TRBV5-1 with TRBJ2-3; 14 bases match TRBD2. CDR1 is SGHRS, CDR2 YFSETQ, per germline. This CDR3 comprises 16 residues. Trimming cost V 4 bases and J 4 bases; bases outside gene matches: 5. CDR3 sequence: CASSQTSGRAADTQYF. The DNA for the CDR3 is TGCGCCAGCAGCCAGACTAGCGGGAGGGCCGCAGATACGCAGTATTTT.

This clonotype was detected ten times or more. The chain couples TRBV9 to TRBJ1-1; 9 bases map to TRBD1. The CDR3 has 17 amino acids. CDR1 SGDLS and CDR2 YYNGEE come from the germline V gene. The ends lost 0 bases at V and 3 bases at J; junction bases unmatched: 9. The CDR3 DNA reads TGTGCCAGCAGCGTAGCTACAGGGGGCGCAGCAGACACTGAAGCTTTCTTT. Amino acids: CASSVATGGAADTEAFF.

The genes are TRBV29-1 and TRBJ2-5, with 8 bases aligning to TRBD1. Germline loops: CDR1 SQVTM, CDR2 ANQGSEA. Trimming took 6 bases from V and 4 from J; bases not matched to a gene: 4. The CDR3 loop spans 12 amino acids. CDR3 sequence: CSVDRAGETQYF. The CDR3 nucleotides are TGCAGCGTGGACAGGGCGGGAGAGACCCAGTACTTC.

This clonotype appeared many times. In nucleotides, the CDR3 is TGTGCCACCAGTGGACTAGGGGATACGCAGTATTTT. Protein: CATSGLGDTQYF. V usage is TRBV24-1 and J usage is TRBJ2-3; a weak D match, TRBD2 (6 bases). Germline V CDR1 and CDR2: KGHDR, SFDVKD. CDR3 length: 12 amino acids. Trimming left V 5 bases short and J 6 bases short, with 8 bases between.

The chain is built from TRBV20-1 and TRBJ2-7; unclear D gene. The germline V and J ends were trimmed by 3 bases and 4 bases, with 22 bases remaining between them. Germline assignment: CDR1 DFQATT and CDR2 SNEGSKA (reference sequence). The CDR3 runs to 16 residues. CDR3 residues: CSARPKGASRAYEQYF. The DNA for the CDR3 is TGCAGTGCTAGGCCCAAGGGCGCCTCACGGGCTTACGAGCAGTACTTC.

The sample holds a few counts of this clonotype. The chain joins TRBV5-6 to TRBJ2-7; 7 bases line up with TRBD2. The ends lost 4 bases at V and 3 bases at J; junction bases unmatched: 7. CDR1 SGHDT and CDR2 YYEEEE come from the germline V gene. The CDR3 sequence is 14 residues long. The CDR3 region has the DNA TGTGCCAGCAGCCTGGGCGGGAGCCACTACGAGCAGTACTTC. Encoded protein: CASSLGGSHYEQYF. Based on the CDR3 plus reference TRBV5-6 and TRBJ2-7, the full variable domain is DAGVTQSPTHLIKTRGQQVTLRCSPKSGHDTVSWYQQALGQGPQFIFQYYEEEERQRGNFPDRFSGHQFPNYSSELNVNALLLGDSALYLCASSLGGSHYEQYFGPGTRLTVT.

This clonotype was seen repeatedly, ten times or more. The chain links TRBV12-3 or TRBV12-4 to TRBJ2-2; D possibly uses TRBD1 or TRBD2 (6 bases each). The ends were cut back, 4 bases at V and 2 bases at J, with 11 bases in the middle. The CDR3 spans 15 residues. The CDR3 protein is CASSSGGRNTGELFF. The CDR3 DNA follows: TGTGCCAGCAGTTCCGGGGGCCGAAACACCGGGGAGCTGTTTTTT.

The gene calls are TRBV6-5 and TRBJ1-1; no clear D gene. V lost 5 bases, J lost 2 bases, and 18 bases lay in between. The germline CDR1 and CDR2 sequences are MNHEY and SVGAGI. This CDR3 is 16 amino acids long. DNA of the CDR3: TGTGCCAGCAGTCGGACCGTTTTGATACCCAACACTGAAGCTTTCTTT. Protein: CASSRTVLIPNTEAFF.

To note about this clonotype: One base away lies a much larger clone, so this may be a sequencing read error. The chain couples TRBV9 to TRBJ1-1; D remains unclear. Germline V CDR1 and CDR2: SGDLS, YYNGEE. The CDR3 has 14 amino acids. The CDR3 reads CASCVVGRSTEAFF. The CDR3 region has the DNA TGTGCCAGCTGCGTTGTTGGGAGGAGCACTGAAGCTTTCTTT. The whole variable domain, filled in from reference TRBV9 and TRBJ1-1, reads DSGVTQTPKHLITATGQRVTLRCSPRSGDLSVYWYQQSLDQGLQFLIQYYNGEERAKGNILERFSAQQFPDLHSELNLSSLELGDSALYFCASCVVGRSTEAFFGQGTRLTVV.

This clonotype was observed a single time. This could be a read error, since a much larger clone is one nucleotide away. Lacking the conserved final phenylalanine or tryptophan, this CDR3 likely reflects a read error. The chain recombines TRBV28 with TRBJ1-2; weak D call: TRBD1 (6 bases). The ends were cut back, 8 bases at V and 2 bases at J, with 12 bases in the middle. The germline CDR1 and CDR2 sequences are MDHEN and SYDVKM. The CDR3 covers 13 residues. The CDR3 DNA reads as TGTGCCAGCGGGGGCGGGGCAAACTATGGCTACACCATC. The encoded protein is CASGGGANYGYTI.

This clonotype has more than one count but fewer than ten. The chain employs TRBV20-1 and TRBJ1-1; D unresolved. The CDR3 is 11 residues long. Germline loops: CDR1 DFQATT, CDR2 SNEGSKA (reference sequence). V was trimmed by 0 bases and J by 7 bases, leaving 6 bases between them. The CDR3 sequence: CSARESVEAFF. CDR3 sequence (DNA): TGCAGTGCTAGAGAGTCAGTTGAAGCTTTCTTT.

This clonotype was seen at least ten times. The chain has TRBV2 and TRBJ2-5; D possibly matches TRBD1 or TRBD2 (5 bases each). The CDR3 covers 15 residues. V dropped 3 bases and J dropped 4 bases, with 15 bases sitting between them. CDR1 is SNHLY, CDR2 FYNNEI, per germline. CDR3 sequence: CASSDEREGVETQYF. In DNA form, the CDR3 reads TGTGCCAGCAGTGATGAGAGGGAAGGGGTAGAGACCCAGTACTTC.

This clonotype was recorded many times. This chain links TRBV12-3 or TRBV12-4 with TRBJ1-5; D perhaps matches TRBD1 (5 bases). The length of the CDR3 is 15 residues. The ends were cut back, 3 bases at V and 5 bases at J, with 14 bases in the middle. CDR3 sequence reads: CASSFFVGDDQPQHF. CDR3 in DNA: TGTGCCAGCAGTTTTTTTGTTGGGGACGATCAGCCCCAGCATTTT.

This chain joins TRBV28 and TRBJ2-1, with D maybe TRBD2 (5 bases). This CDR3 has 14 amino acids. Germline-derived CDR1 and CDR2 are MDHEN and SYDVKM. The V gene lost 4 bases and the J gene lost 4 bases, with 11 bases spanning the gap. The CDR3 spells CASSSHKRYNEQFF. The CDR3 DNA reads as TGTGCCAGCAGTTCTCACAAGCGGTACAATGAGCAGTTCTTC.

In DNA, the CDR3 is TGTGCCAGCAGTTTTGCGGGCACCTCCTACGAGCAGTACTTC. Protein sequence: CASSFAGTSYEQYF. V and J are TRBV12-3 or TRBV12-4 and TRBJ2-7; perhaps TRBD2 as D (5 bases). The CDR3 length is 14 residues. V was cut by 3 bases and J by 0 bases, with 9 bases left in between.

The table lists this clonotype with many counts. The V and J genes are TRBV5-1 and TRBJ1-4; TRBD1 matches at 7 bases. Looked up from germline, CDR1 is SGHRS and CDR2 is YFSETQ. The CDR3 runs 17 residues. V shed 0 bases and J 7 bases; nucleotides not matched to a gene: 12. The CDR3 region is CASSLVVIGGASEKLFF. CDR3 coding DNA: TGCGCCAGCAGCTTGGTGGTGATAGGGGGCGCAAGTGAAAAACTGTTTTTT.